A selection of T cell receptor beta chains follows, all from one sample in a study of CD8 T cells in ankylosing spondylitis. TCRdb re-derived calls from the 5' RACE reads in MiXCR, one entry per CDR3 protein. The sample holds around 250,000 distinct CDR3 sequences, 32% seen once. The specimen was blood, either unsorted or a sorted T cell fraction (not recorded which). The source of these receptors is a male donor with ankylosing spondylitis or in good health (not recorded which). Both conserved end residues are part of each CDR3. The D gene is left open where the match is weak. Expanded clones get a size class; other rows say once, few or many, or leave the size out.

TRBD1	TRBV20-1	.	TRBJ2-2	TGCAGTGCCCCGGGACAGGGGAGAGGGAACACCGGGGAGCTGTTTTTT	CSAPGQGRGNTGELFF
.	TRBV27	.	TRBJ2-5	TGTGCCAGCAGTAGGGGGTCTTGGGAGACCCAGTACTTC	CASSRGSWETQYF
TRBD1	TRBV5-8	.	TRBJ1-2	TGTGCCAGCAGCCACACAGGGGGCGCGAACTATGGCTACACCTTC	CASSHTGGANYGYTF
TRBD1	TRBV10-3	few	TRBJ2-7	TGTGCCACGTTTTCTGACTCAGGGGGCTCCTACGAGCAGTACTTC	CATFSDSGGSYEQYF
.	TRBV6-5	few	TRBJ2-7	TGTGCCAGCAGGACCGGGGGTCGAGAGCAGTACTTC	CASRTGGREQYF
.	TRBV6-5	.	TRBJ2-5	TGTGCCAGCAGTTACCACCCTGTGCAGGGAGAGACCCAGTACTTC	CASSYHPVQGETQYF
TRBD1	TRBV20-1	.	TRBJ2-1	TGCAGCTTCTCCGGTCGGACAGGGTATAATGAGCAGTTCTTC	CSFSGRTGYNEQFF
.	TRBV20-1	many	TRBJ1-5	TGCAGTGCTAGAGATCGGGAGAATCAGCCCCAGCATTTT	CSARDRENQPQHF
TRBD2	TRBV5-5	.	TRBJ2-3	TGTGCCAGCAGCTTACCCGGGGGGGTGTCAGATACGCAGTATTTT	CASSLPGGVSDTQYF
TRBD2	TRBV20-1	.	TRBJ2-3	TGCAGTGCCTACTTGACTAGCGGAAGCACAGATACGCAGTATTTT	CSAYLTSGSTDTQYF
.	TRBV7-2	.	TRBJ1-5	TGTGCCAGCAGCTTAGTACCGGGGGTGACCTACAATCAGCCCCAGCATTTT	CASSLVPGVTYNQPQHF
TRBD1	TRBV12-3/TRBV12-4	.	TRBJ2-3	TGTGCCAGCGCCGACAGGGGCACAGATACGCAGTATTTT	CASADRGTDTQYF
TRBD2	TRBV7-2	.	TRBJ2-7	TGTGCCAGCAGCTTACTGGGACTAGCGGGGAACGAGCAGTACTTC	CASSLLGLAGNEQYF
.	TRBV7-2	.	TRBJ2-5	TGTGCCAGCAGCTTAACCTCCCCCGCCGGGACCCAGTACTTC	CASSLTSPAGTQYF
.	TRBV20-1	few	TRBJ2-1	TGCAGTGCTCTTATCCGAACAAGCTCCTACAATGAGCAGTTCTTC	CSALIRTSSYNEQFF
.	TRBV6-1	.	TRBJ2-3	TGTGCCAGCAGTACCCCGGGCGGAAGCACAGATACGCAGTATTTT	CASSTPGGSTDTQYF
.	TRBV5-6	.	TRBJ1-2	TGTGCCAGCAGCCAGGGGCAGTATAACTATGGCTACACCTTC	CASSQGQYNYGYTF